These 28 T cell receptor beta chains share one sample of origin, sequenced in a study of T cell changes during pregnancy in multiple sclerosis. The repertoire was sequenced with immunoSEQ multiplex PCR; TCRdb's copy has only in-frame clones and lacks some. The sample holds around 92,000 clones, 90% to 95% seen once. The starting material was peripheral blood, obtained after pregnancy. The receptors here all came from a female donor with multiple sclerosis, enrolled in a pregnancy study.

The chain employs TRBV19 and TRBJ2-1, with 9 bases aligning to TRBD2. V lost 2 bases to trimming and J lost 7 bases; unmatched junction nucleotides: 6. Germline values: CDR1 LNHDA, CDR2 SQIVND (reference sequence). There are 15 residues in the CDR3. The CDR3 region has the DNA TGTGCCAGTAGTATACTAGCGGGATACTCGAATGAGCAGTTCTTC. It specifies CASSILAGYSNEQFF.

The CDR3 reads CAWSASGGAEAFF. The CDR3 nucleotides read TGTGCCTGGAGTGCTAGTGGAGGGGCTGAAGCTTTCTTT. V usage is TRBV30 and J usage is TRBJ1-1, with D maybe TRBD1 (5 bases). Germline V gives CDR1 GTSNPN, CDR2 SVGIG (reference sequence). This CDR3 has 13 amino acids. The V and J ends lost 1 base and 6 bases respectively, with 12 bases between them.

CDR3: CASRNQGATEAFF. In DNA form, the CDR3 reads TGTGCCAGCAGAAACCAGGGGGCCACTGAAGCTTTCTTT. V is TRBV7-2 and J is TRBJ1-1, with 8 nucleotides matching TRBD1. This CDR3 has 13 amino acids. From germline, CDR1 is SGHTA and CDR2 FQGNSA. Trimming removed 6 bases from V and 4 bases from J; junction bases left unmatched: 4.

This rearrangement joins TRBV11-3 to TRBJ2-3; TRBD1 matches 7 bases. In germline, CDR1 is SGHNT, CDR2 YENEEA. CDR3 length: 15 residues. The V gene end was trimmed by 3 bases and the J gene end by 5 bases; junction bases not matched to a gene: 8. CDR3 protein: CASSFSTGSKDTQYF. In nucleotides, the CDR3 is TGTGCCAGCAGCTTCTCGACAGGGTCGAAAGATACGCAGTATTTT.

The CDR3 DNA follows: TGTGCCATCAGTGAGTCAAGACTAGCGGGAGGGCGGTACGAGCAGTACTTC. This sequence encodes CAISESRLAGGRYEQYF. The rearrangement links TRBV10-3 to TRBJ2-7, with TRBD2 identical over 14 bases. From germline, CDR1 is ENHRY and CDR2 SYGVKD. The J segment lost 4 bases and the V segment lost 0 bases, leaving 5 bases of the junction unmatched. The CDR3 is 17 amino acids.

The rearrangement uses TRBV20-1 and TRBJ2-7, with D hard to call. The CDR3 spans 11 residues. From germline, CDR1 is DFQATT and CDR2 SNEGSKA (reference sequence). V shed 6 bases and J shed 6 bases, with 12 bases lying between them. This chain's CDR3 is CSAERLSEQYF. DNA of the CDR3: TGCAGTGCCGAAAGACTTAGCGAGCAGTACTTC.

The chain carries TRBV5-1 and TRBJ1-1, with 12 bases identical to TRBD1. Germline CDR1 SGHRS, CDR2 YFSETQ. There are 18 residues in the CDR3. Trimming cost V 4 bases and J 3 bases; bases outside gene matches: 13. DNA of the CDR3: TGCGCCAGCAGCCCGAGGGACAGGGGGCAAATAAAGTACACTGAAGCTTTCTTT. Its translation is CASSPRDRGQIKYTEAFF.

The chain links TRBV11-2 to TRBJ2-7; 14 bases match TRBD2. This CDR3 is built from 19 residues. The V gene's germline CDR1 is SGHAT and CDR2 FQNNGV. With V trimmed by 6 bases and J by 1 base, 14 bases remained unmatched. The CDR3 nucleotides read TGTGCCAGCAGGCCCGGGACTAGCGGGGGCGCCCGGGGGTCCTACGAGCAGTACTTC. Its translation: CASRPGTSGGARGSYEQYF.

J is TRBJ2-1 and V is TRBV11-3; 12 bases fit TRBD2. CDR3 size: 18 residues. Trimming removed 3 bases from V and 7 bases from J; junction bases left unmatched: 13. Germline CDR1 and CDR2: SGHNT and YENEEA. The DNA of the CDR3 is TGTGCCAGCAGCTTCGAACGTGTCGGACTAGCGGGATTTAATGAGCAGTTCTTC. This gives the protein CASSFERVGLAGFNEQFF.

V usage is TRBV9 and J usage is TRBJ2-6; D possibly corresponds to TRBD1 (6 bases). CDR3 length equals 21 residues. Trimming took 2 bases from V and 1 from J, leaving 25 bases between them. Germline-derived CDR1 and CDR2 are SGDLS and YYNGEE. The CDR3 DNA sequence: TGTGCCAGCAGCGTGAGATCAGGGGCACCCAAAGAGTTTTCTGGGGCCAACGTCCTGACTTTC. It codes for CASSVRSGAPKEFSGANVLTF.

This rearrangement joins TRBV5-6 to TRBJ2-1; 9 bases map to TRBD2. The V segment lost 3 bases and the J segment 7 bases; nucleotides outside the gene matches: 11. Per germline, CDR1 SGHDT and CDR2 YYEEEE. CDR3 length equals 16 residues. This CDR3 reads CASSWGYAGGPNEQFF. The CDR3 DNA is TGTGCCAGCAGCTGGGGATACGCGGGAGGGCCGAATGAGCAGTTCTTC.

J is TRBJ2-3 and V is TRBV10-1, with a possible D match to TRBD1 (5 bases). Germline V lookup: CDR1 WNHNN, CDR2 SYGVQD (reference sequence). The ends were cut back, 8 bases at V and 2 bases at J, with 26 bases in the middle. CDR3 length: 18 residues. This CDR3 reads CASLQGILARAITDTQYF. In DNA form, the CDR3 reads TGCGCCAGCCTCCAGGGCATACTGGCGAGAGCCATCACAGATACGCAGTATTTT.

The CDR3 bases are TGTGCCAGCAGCTTAGGGGGCCCTAGCGTCAACGAGCAGTACTTC. It is translated as CASSLGGPSVNEQYF. The chain combines TRBV13 with TRBJ2-7; a weak D match, TRBD2 (6 bases). CDR1 is PRHDT and CDR2 is FYEKMQ in the germline V gene (reference sequence). This CDR3 comprises 15 residues. V dropped 0 bases and J dropped 5 bases, with 14 bases sitting between them.

This chain connects TRBV7-6 to TRBJ2-7, with D unresolved. This CDR3 has 15 amino acids. Trimming took 2 bases from V and 0 from J, leaving 11 bases between them. The germline CDR1 and CDR2 sequences are SGHVS and FNYEAQ. DNA for the CDR3: TGTGCCAGCAGCTTAACGGCGGTTAGCTCCTACGAGCAGTACTTC. Translated: CASSLTAVSSYEQYF.

This chain connects TRBV10-3 to TRBJ1-2; 11 bases align to TRBD1. Germline trimming cut 0 bases from V and 4 bases from J; bases unmatched to any gene: 7. Germline V gives CDR1 ENHRY, CDR2 SYGVKD. This CDR3 contains 17 residues. The CDR3 nucleotides are TGTGCCATCAGTGAGTCGATGGGACAGGGGGGCCTCTATGGCTACACCTTC. The encoded protein is CAISESMGQGGLYGYTF.

V gene TRBV19 combines with J gene TRBJ1-4; D gene uncertain. Per the germline V gene, CDR1 is LNHDA and CDR2 is SQIVND (reference sequence). This CDR3 comprises 11 residues. Trimming took 6 bases from V and 10 from J, leaving 9 bases between them. The CDR3, as DNA: TGTGCCAGTAGGGCGGGCTTAAAACTGTTTTTT. It codes for CASRAGLKLFF.

This rearrangement joins TRBV6-5 to TRBJ2-7; 8 nucleotides align to TRBD1. V gave up 5 bases and J gave up 4 bases; unmatched junction bases: 10. The CDR3 has 15 residues. Per the germline V gene, CDR1 is MNHEY and CDR2 is SVGAGI. In nucleotides, the CDR3 is TGTGCCAGCAGTAGGGGGGCGACAGGGGCGTACGAGCAGTACTTC. It is translated as CASSRGATGAYEQYF.

This rearrangement joins TRBV6-1 to TRBJ1-1; D may be TRBD1 (6 bases). V lost 7 bases and J 3 bases, leaving 15 bases between the germline ends. Germline-derived CDR1 and CDR2 are MNHNS and SASEGT. This CDR3 region has 14 residues. CDR3 nucleotide sequence: TGTGCCAGCAATATATGGGGGCGGGACACTGAAGCTTTCTTT. Residues: CASNIWGRDTEAFF.

The CDR3 DNA is TGCGCCAGCAGCTTGGGACAGGGACTTGGCGTTAATGAAAAACTGTTTTTT. It specifies CASSLGQGLGVNEKLFF. The rearrangement links TRBV5-1 to TRBJ1-4, with TRBD1 matching over 7 bases. V was pared by 0 bases and J by 4 bases, with 9 bases of the junction left unmatched. The CDR3 has 17 residues. In germline, CDR1 is SGHRS, CDR2 YFSETQ.

This clone was observed a single time. V gene TRBV19 combines with J gene TRBJ1-1; no clear D. The CDR3 covers 13 residues. Germline CDR1 is LNHDA and CDR2 is SQIVND (reference sequence). Trimming removed 3 bases at V and 3 bases at J, with 8 bases between. The CDR3 protein is CASSIFGDTEAFF. In DNA, the CDR3 is TGTGCCAGTAGTATTTTCGGGGACACTGAAGCTTTCTTT.

The CDR3 region is CASSYGQGLTEAFF. The DNA for the CDR3 is TGTGCCAGCAGCTATGGACAGGGCTTGACTGAAGCTTTCTTT. The chain joins TRBV11-1 to TRBJ1-1; 8 positions match TRBD1. The V and J ends lost 4 bases and 5 bases, in that order; junction bases with no gene match: 6. Per the germline V gene, CDR1 is SGHAT and CDR2 is FQDESV (reference sequence). The CDR3 consists of 14 residues.

The rearrangement joins TRBV6-4 to TRBJ2-7; D is unclear. Trimming left V 3 bases short and J 4 bases short, with 10 bases between. This CDR3 is built from 13 residues. CDR1 is MRHNA, CDR2 SNTAGT, per germline. The DNA for the CDR3 is TGTGCCAGCAGTGATAACGCCAGATACGAGCAGTACTTC. Translated: CASSDNARYEQYF.

V gene TRBV5-1 combines with J gene TRBJ2-4; a weak D match, TRBD2 (6 bases). Germline CDR1 reads SGHRS; CDR2 reads YFSETQ. The CDR3 is 15 amino acids. V lost 5 bases, J lost 6 bases, and 18 bases lay in between. The CDR3 sequence is CASRGEEDVGNIQYF. In nucleotides, the CDR3 is TGCGCCAGCAGGGGGGAGGAGGACGTCGGAAACATTCAGTACTTC.

The chain employs TRBV14 and TRBJ1-1; D might be TRBD1 (5 bases). The CDR3 covers 17 residues. Per the germline V gene, CDR1 is SGHDN and CDR2 is FVKESK. The V end lost 0 bases, the J end lost 3 bases, and 17 bases lay between the germline ends. CDR3 nucleotide sequence: TGTGCCAGCAGCCAAGATCGAGGCAGGGTGATAGACACTGAAGCTTTCTTT. It encodes CASSQDRGRVIDTEAFF.

A single count supports this clone. The rearrangement joins TRBV9 to TRBJ2-3; D is perhaps TRBD2 (5 bases). The length of the CDR3 is 15 residues. Germline V gives CDR1 SGDLS, CDR2 YYNGEE. The V gene lost 4 bases and the J gene lost 3 bases, with 15 bases spanning the gap. The CDR3 protein is CASSPDYFLTDTQYF. For the CDR3, the DNA is TGTGCCAGCAGCCCAGACTATTTTCTGACAGATACGCAGTATTTT.

This chain uses TRBV27 with TRBJ2-2, with 7 bases aligning to TRBD2. The V segment lost 5 bases and the J segment 7 bases; nucleotides outside the gene matches: 7. Germline lookup yields CDR1 MNHEY and CDR2 SMNVEV (reference sequence). CDR3 size: 14 residues. CDR3 coding DNA: TGTGCCAGCAGTAAGCTAGCGGTTGACGGGGAGCTGTTTTTT. Translation: CASSKLAVDGELFF.

The CDR3 DNA reads TGCGCCAGCAGCCAAGAGACTAGCGGGTTCTACAATGAGCAGTTCTTC. Encoded protein: CASSQETSGFYNEQFF. The V call is TRBV4-3, the J call TRBJ2-1; 10 bases line up with TRBD2. Germline CDR1 reads LGHNA; CDR2 reads YSLEER. This CDR3 is built from 16 residues. The V segment lost 0 bases and the J segment 3 bases; nucleotides outside the gene matches: 2.

The rearrangement uses TRBV7-2 and TRBJ2-7; 14 nucleotides agree with TRBD2. The J segment lost 5 bases and the V segment lost 1 base, leaving 7 bases of the junction unmatched. The CDR3 is made up of 17 amino acids. CDR1 and CDR2 from the germline V gene are SGHTA and FQGNSA. Here the CDR3 reads CASSLGEPGLAGDEQYF. Written as DNA, the CDR3 is TGTGCCAGCAGCTTAGGGGAACCGGGACTAGCGGGAGACGAGCAGTACTTC.